Described below is a single TCR beta chain sequence and its context. The target of this receptor is not known. No much larger clone exists at a distance of one base, and base qualities are not known. Data came from an Illumina HiSeq 2500. TCR beta libraries were prepared by quantitative 5'-RACE with molecular barcodes. The paper's processing steps were these. Disease-linked TCR variants were identified with a new computational method built on a probabilistic model of VDJ rearrangement. The public reads were reprocessed in TCRdb via fastp at Q25 and MiXCR, keeping in-frame beta chains. Duplicate CDR3 protein sequences are folded into a single record with the most common DNA and genes. It is TCRdb's table, rather than the study itself, that gives the V and J calls and clone size. Across this sample there are around 250,000 distinct CDR3 sequences, with about 10% seen only once. The ten largest clones take up 5.5% to 8% of the sample.

Including the terminal cysteine and phenylalanine, the CDR3 comprises 17 residues. The entry retains the CDR3 DNA only, 51 bases that are in frame from base 1. CDR1 and CDR2, looked up from the germline V gene, are KGHSH and LQKENI. V lost 0 bases and J lost 7 bases; the stretch between them is 19 bases long. The sample belongs to a study of CD8 T cells in ankylosing spondylitis (TCRdb year 2017). Concerning the study at large: The study set out to find disease-linked TCR variants by profiling T cell receptor beta repertoires in ankylosing spondylitis patients and healthy donors. The whole study cohort included over a hundred healthy donors and 25 ankylosing spondylitis patients. Peripheral blood was sampled, and synovial fluid was additionally collected from ankylosing spondylitis patients.

The full study reports these points: The disease-linked clones were reported to be significantly enriched in matched synovial fluid samples from ankylosing spondylitis patients. Blood from ankylosing spondylitis patients appeared to be characterized by a TCR beta motif composed of eight or nine highly homologous amino acid variants. A CD8+ phenotype was shown by the disease-linked clones, which were found at relatively low frequencies in peripheral blood. Some motif variants were previously reported in synovial fluid and blood of reactive arthritis patients, suggesting common disease-initiation mechanisms.

This chain is built from TRBV18 and TRBJ2-1; the D gene is perhaps TRBD1 or TRBD2, as each covers 6 bases. The material sequenced was blood, either unsorted or a sorted T cell fraction (not recorded which). The TCR originated in a male donor with ankylosing spondylitis or in good health (not recorded which). This receptor carries the CDR3 CASSPPFSAGHKNEQFF. In nucleotide form, the sequence is TGTGCCAGCTCACCACCGTTCTCTGCGGGACATAAAAATGAGCAGTTCTTC.